The T cell receptor beta chain described here comes from a study of blood T cells in healthy people across ages. As for the study in general: Template switching caught about one barcoded beta molecule for each two T cells.

There are a few counts of this clonotype. Trimming removed 3 bases from V and 0 bases from J, with 15 bases in between. This CDR3 spans 16 amino acids. Germline V CDR1 and CDR2: SGHTA, FQGNSA. Primers used in a second PCR of about 6 to 11 cycles were a sample-barcoded 5' primer and a J-beta primer mix. Through a template-switch adaptor with 12 random nucleotides, each cDNA molecule received a tag. CDR3-containing paired-end reads numbered at least 2.5 million in each sample. Each CDR3 protein gets one entry after TCRdb re-called the 5' RACE reads with MiXCR. The table has about 1.6 million distinct CDR3 sequences, 30% to 35% seen once; the top ten hold around 11%.

The J gene is TRBJ2-7, the V gene TRBV7-2; no reliable D call. The origin of this receptor is a woman aged 30 to 39 in good health. Sequenced input: blood. CDR3 amino acids: CASSFGAQVFSYEQYF. CDR3 bases: TGTGCCAGCAGCTTTGGCGCACAAGTTTTCTCCTACGAGCAGTACTTC.